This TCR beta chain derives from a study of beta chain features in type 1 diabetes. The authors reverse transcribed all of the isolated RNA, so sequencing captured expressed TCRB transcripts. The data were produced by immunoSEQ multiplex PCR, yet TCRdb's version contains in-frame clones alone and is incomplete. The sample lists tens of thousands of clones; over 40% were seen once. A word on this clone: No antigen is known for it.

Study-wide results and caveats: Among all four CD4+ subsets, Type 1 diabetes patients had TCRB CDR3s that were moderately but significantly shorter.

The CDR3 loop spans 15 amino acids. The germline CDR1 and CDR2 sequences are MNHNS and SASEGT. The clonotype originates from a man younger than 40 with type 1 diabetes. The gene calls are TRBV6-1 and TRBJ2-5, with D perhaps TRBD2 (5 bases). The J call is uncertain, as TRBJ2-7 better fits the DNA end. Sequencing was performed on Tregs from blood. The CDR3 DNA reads TGTGCCAGCAGAATCTTTCCGGGGAGCTCCTACGAGCAGTACTTC. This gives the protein CASRIFPGSSYEQYF.